This TCR beta chain was captured in a study of shared clonotypes between healthy human individuals. Trimming shortened V by 4 bases and J by 2 bases, and 11 bases separated the two germline ends. Germline V gives CDR1 LNHDA, CDR2 SQIVND (reference sequence). CDR3 length: 14 amino acids. The table came from immunoSEQ multiplex PCR; TCRdb's copy has only in-frame clones and leaves some out. The data contain fewer than 700,000 clones, around 76% of them singletons. This clone was picked up one time. Sequencing used PBMCs. The V call is TRBV19, the J call TRBJ1-2; D uncertain. The origin of this receptor is a woman aged 40 to 50 in good health. Some clones in this sample may be carry-over from other donors' samples. CDR3 DNA sequence: TGTGCCAGTAGTACCAGTAACCTAAACTATGGCTACACCTTC. Protein product: CASSTSNLNYGYTF. Full variable domain (rest looked up from reference TRBV19 and TRBJ1-2): DGGITQSPKYLFRKEGQNVTLSCEQNLNHDAMYWYRQDPGQGLRLIYYSQIVNDFQKGDIAEGYSVSREKKESFPLTVTSAQKNPTAFYLCASSTSNLNYGYTFGSGTRLTVV.